This entry lists 9 T cell receptor beta chains sequenced from one sample in a study of cytomegalovirus exposure and HLA in healthy donors. The PCR used 60 Vbeta and 13 Jbeta primers. The method was immunoSEQ multiplex PCR; TCRdb's version includes in-frame clones alone and lacks a portion of them. The sample gives around 170,000 clones, 79% of which show up once; approximately 0.73% is in the top ten. Sequencing was performed on PBMCs. All receptors come from a woman aged 40 to 49 in good health and CMV-seronegative.

V and J are TRBV30 and TRBJ1-2; D is unclear. V dropped 1 base and J dropped 4 bases, with 13 bases sitting between them. Germline V lookup: CDR1 GTSNPN, CDR2 SVGIG (reference sequence). There are 14 residues in the CDR3. The CDR3 protein is CAWSGAGGSYGYTF. CDR3 DNA: TGTGCCTGGAGTGGCGCAGGCGGGAGCTATGGCTACACCTTC.

The rearrangement joins TRBV5-1 to TRBJ2-3; 7 bases agree with TRBD2. With V trimmed by 2 bases and J by 0 bases, 9 bases remained unmatched. The CDR3 length is 17 residues. Germline V gene sequence: CDR1 SGHRS, CDR2 YFSETQ. The CDR3 region is CASSFRGESTSTDTQYF. Written as DNA, the CDR3 is TGCGCCAGCAGCTTTCGGGGGGAGTCAACTAGCACAGATACGCAGTATTTT.

This clone has only a few counts. This chain joins TRBV19 and TRBJ1-5, with a possible D match to TRBD1 (5 bases). CDR3 size: 15 residues. CDR1 is LNHDA, CDR2 SQIVND, per germline (reference sequence). V gave up 4 bases and J gave up 0 bases, with 10 bases separating them. CDR3 in DNA: TGTGCCAGTAGTAATACCGACAGTAGCAATCAGCCCCAGCATTTT. Residues: CASSNTDSSNQPQHF.

This chain connects TRBV19 to TRBJ2-5, with 10 positions matching TRBD2. The length of the CDR3 is 19 residues. The J segment lost 5 bases and the V segment lost 0 bases, leaving 15 bases of the junction unmatched. CDR1 LNHDA and CDR2 SQIVND come from the germline V gene (reference sequence). This CDR3 is CASSIDYARTSGPRETQYF. In DNA form, the CDR3 reads TGTGCCAGTAGTATAGATTATGCGCGGACTAGCGGCCCACGGGAGACCCAGTACTTC. The full variable domain, completed using reference TRBV19 and TRBJ2-5, is DGGITQSPKYLFRKEGQNVTLSCEQNLNHDAMYWYRQDPGQGLRLIYYSQIVNDFQKGDIAEGYSVSREKKESFPLTVTSAQKNPTAFYLCASSIDYARTSGPRETQYFGPGTRLLVL.

This chain connects TRBV6-5 to TRBJ2-3, with 8 bases fitting TRBD2. The CDR3 has 15 amino acids. With 4 bases clipped from V and 3 bases from J, the junction kept 6 bases outside the gene matches. The germline V gene encodes CDR1 MNHEY and CDR2 SVGAGI. CDR3 residues: CASSLSGSKTDTQYF. The CDR3 DNA sequence: TGTGCCAGCAGTTTAAGCGGGAGTAAGACAGATACGCAGTATTTT.

This clone turned up a few times. J is TRBJ1-5 and V is TRBV30; no clear D. Germline CDR1 is GTSNPN and CDR2 is SVGIG (reference sequence). This CDR3 region has 13 residues. Between the trimmed V and J ends, which lost 3 bases and 0 bases, there was a span of 6 bases. CDR3 coding DNA: TGTGCCTGGAGCCGGGATAGCAATCAGCCCCAGCATTTT. It codes for CAWSRDSNQPQHF.

Points on this clone: A junction end diverges from the germline sequence, so it may reflect a read error. This chain uses TRBV4-1 with TRBJ2-7; D gene unclear. Germline CDR1 is MGHRA and CDR2 is YSYEKL. The CDR3 covers 12 residues. The CDR3 here is CASSQELYGQYF. In DNA form, the CDR3 reads TGCGCCAGCAGCCAAGAACTCTACGGGCAGTACTTC.

The chain is built from TRBV5-1 and TRBJ1-3; D might be TRBD1 (6 bases). The CDR3 is 15 residues long. The V and J ends lost 0 bases and 6 bases respectively, with 13 bases between them. Germline lookup yields CDR1 SGHRS and CDR2 YFSETQ. CDR3 loop: CASSLEPQGTNTIYF. The CDR3 DNA reads TGCGCCAGCAGCTTGGAGCCCCAGGGGACAAACACCATATATTTT.

This clone turned up a few times. The chain combines TRBV25-1 with TRBJ2-1, with D unresolved. V lost 5 bases to trimming and J lost 10 bases, with 12 bases between them. This CDR3 comprises 12 residues. Looked up from germline, CDR1 is MGHDK and CDR2 is SYGVNS. CDR3: CASSRLGREQFF. The DNA for the CDR3 is TGTGCCAGCAGTAGACTTGGTCGAGAGCAGTTCTTC.